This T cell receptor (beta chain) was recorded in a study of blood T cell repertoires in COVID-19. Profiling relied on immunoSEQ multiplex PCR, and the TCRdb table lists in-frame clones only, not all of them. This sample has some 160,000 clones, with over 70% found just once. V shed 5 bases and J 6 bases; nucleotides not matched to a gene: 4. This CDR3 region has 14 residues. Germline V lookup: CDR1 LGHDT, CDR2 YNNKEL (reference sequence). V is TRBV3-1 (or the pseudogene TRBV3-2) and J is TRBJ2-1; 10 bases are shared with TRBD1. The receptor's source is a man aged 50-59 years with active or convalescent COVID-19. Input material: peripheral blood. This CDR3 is CASSWTGGRNEQFF. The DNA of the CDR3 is TGTGCCAGCAGCTGGACAGGGGGGCGCAATGAGCAGTTCTTC.